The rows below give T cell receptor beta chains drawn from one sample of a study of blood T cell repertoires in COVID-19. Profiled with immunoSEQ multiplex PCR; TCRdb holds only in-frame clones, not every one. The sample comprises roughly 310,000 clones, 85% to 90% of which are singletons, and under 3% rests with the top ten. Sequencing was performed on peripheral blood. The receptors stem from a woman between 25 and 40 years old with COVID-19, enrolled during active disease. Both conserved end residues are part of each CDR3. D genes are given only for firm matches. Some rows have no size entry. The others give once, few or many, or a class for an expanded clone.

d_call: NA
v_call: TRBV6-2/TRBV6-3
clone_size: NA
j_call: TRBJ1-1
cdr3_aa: CASSYSRGDTEAFF
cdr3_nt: TGTGCCAGCAGTTACTCCCGCGGTGACACTGAAGCTTTCTTT

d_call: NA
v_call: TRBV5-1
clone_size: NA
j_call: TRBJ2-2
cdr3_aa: CASSFPRANTGELFF
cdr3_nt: TGCGCCAGCAGCTTCCCCAGGGCGAACACCGGGGAGCTGTTTTTT

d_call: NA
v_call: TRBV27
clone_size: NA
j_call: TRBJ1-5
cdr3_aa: CASSLQGKGQPQHF
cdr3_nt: TGTGCCAGCAGTTTACAGGGGAAGGGTCAGCCCCAGCATTTT

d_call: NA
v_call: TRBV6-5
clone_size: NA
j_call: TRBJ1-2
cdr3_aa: CASIYDRVSGYTF
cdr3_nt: TGTGCCAGCATTTACGATCGGGTCTCCGGCTACACCTTC

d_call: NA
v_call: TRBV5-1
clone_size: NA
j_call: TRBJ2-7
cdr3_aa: CASSLDSFYYEQYF
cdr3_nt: TGCGCCAGCAGCTTGGACAGCTTCTACTACGAGCAGTACTTC

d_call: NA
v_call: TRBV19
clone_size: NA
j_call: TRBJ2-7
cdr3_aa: CASSFKLESRYEQYF
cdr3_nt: TGTGCCAGTAGTTTCAAACTAGAGTCGCGCTACGAGCAGTACTTC

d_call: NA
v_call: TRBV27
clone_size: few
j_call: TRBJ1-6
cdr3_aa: CASSLSGVYSPLHF
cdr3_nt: TGTGCCAGCAGTTTATCCGGGGTGTATTCACCCCTCCACTTT

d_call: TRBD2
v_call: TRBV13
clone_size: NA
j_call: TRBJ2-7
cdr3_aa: CASSILGTSGRGYEQYF
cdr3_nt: TGTGCCAGCAGCATATTGGGGACTAGCGGGAGGGGCTACGAGCAGTACTTC

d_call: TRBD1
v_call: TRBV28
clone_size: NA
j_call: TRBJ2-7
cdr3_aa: CASRRGGGWDSYYEQYF
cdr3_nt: TGTGCCAGCAGAAGGGGTGGTGGTTGGGACAGTTACTACGAGCAGTACTTC

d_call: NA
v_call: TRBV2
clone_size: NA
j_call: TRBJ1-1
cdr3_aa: CASSAGVLPGWEAFF
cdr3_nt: TGTGCCAGCAGTGCCGGAGTCTTACCCGGGTGGGAAGCTTTCTTT

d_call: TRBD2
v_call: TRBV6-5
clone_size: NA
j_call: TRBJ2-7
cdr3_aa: CASQRLAGSYEQYF
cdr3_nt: TGTGCCAGCCAGAGACTAGCGGGAAGCTACGAGCAGTACTTC

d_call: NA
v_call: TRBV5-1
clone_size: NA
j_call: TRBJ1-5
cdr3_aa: CASSETGFNQPQHF
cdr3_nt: TGCGCCAGCAGCGAAACAGGGTTCAATCAGCCCCAGCATTTT

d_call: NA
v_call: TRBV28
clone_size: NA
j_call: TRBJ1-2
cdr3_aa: CASSPLDTVFGYTF
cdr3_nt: TGTGCCAGCAGTCCCCTCGACACGGTGTTTGGCTACACCTTC

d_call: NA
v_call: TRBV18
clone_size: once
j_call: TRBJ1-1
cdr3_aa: CASSLQGGGNTEAFF
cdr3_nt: TGTGCCAGCTCACTGCAGGGAGGGGGGAACACTGAAGCTTTCTTT

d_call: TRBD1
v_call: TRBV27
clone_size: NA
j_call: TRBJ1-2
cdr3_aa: CASSLRQGWYGYTF
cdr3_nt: TGTGCCAGCAGTCTACGACAGGGGTGGTATGGCTACACCTTC

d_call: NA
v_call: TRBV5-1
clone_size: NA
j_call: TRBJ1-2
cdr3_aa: CASSLDGDYGYTF
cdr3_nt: TGCGCCAGCAGCTTGGACGGGGACTATGGCTACACCTTC

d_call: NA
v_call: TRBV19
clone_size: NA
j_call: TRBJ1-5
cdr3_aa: CASSMQGLASNQPQHF
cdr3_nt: TGTGCCAGTAGTATGCAGGGACTGGCAAGCAATCAGCCCCAGCATTTT

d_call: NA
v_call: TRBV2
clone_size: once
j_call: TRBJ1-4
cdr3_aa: CASSEYSTAEKLFF
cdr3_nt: TGTGCCAGCAGTGAGTACAGTACAGCCGAAAAACTGTTTTTT

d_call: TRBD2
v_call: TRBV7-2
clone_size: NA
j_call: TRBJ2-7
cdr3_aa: CASSLSGRGDEQYF
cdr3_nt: TGTGCCAGCAGCCTAAGCGGGAGAGGGGACGAGCAGTACTTC

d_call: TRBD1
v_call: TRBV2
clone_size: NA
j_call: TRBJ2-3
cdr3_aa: CASSQGAISTDTQYF
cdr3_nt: TGTGCCAGCAGCCAGGGGGCAATCAGCACAGATACGCAGTATTTT

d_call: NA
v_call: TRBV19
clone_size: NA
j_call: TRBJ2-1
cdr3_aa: CASSIGSISYNEQFF
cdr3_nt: TGTGCCAGTAGTATAGGTAGCATCTCCTACAATGAGCAGTTCTTC

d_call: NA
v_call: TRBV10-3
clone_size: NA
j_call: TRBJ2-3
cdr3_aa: CAISGTPGTDTQYF
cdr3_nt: TGTGCCATCAGTGGCACCCCAGGGACAGATACGCAGTATTTT

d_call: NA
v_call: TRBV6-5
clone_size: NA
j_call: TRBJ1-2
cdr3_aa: CASSTAGGSYGYTF
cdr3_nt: TGTGCCAGCAGTACGGCCGGGGGTTCCTATGGCTACACCTTC

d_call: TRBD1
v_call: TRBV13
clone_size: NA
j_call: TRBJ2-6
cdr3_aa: CASSKPGGPRTGANVLTF
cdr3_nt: TGTGCCAGCAGCAAACCAGGGGGCCCAAGAACTGGGGCCAACGTCCTGACTTTC

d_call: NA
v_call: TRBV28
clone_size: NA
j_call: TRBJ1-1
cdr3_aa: CASSFGRTENTEAFF
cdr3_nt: TGTGCCAGCAGTTTTGGACGGACAGAAAACACTGAAGCTTTCTTT

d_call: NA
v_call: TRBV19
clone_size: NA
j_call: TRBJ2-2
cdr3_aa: CASSGVLENTGELFF
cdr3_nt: TGTGCCAGTAGTGGCGTACTAGAGAACACCGGGGAGCTGTTTTTT

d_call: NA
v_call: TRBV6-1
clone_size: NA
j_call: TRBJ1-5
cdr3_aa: CASSDRRQPQHF
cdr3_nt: TGTGCCAGCAGTGATAGGCGGCAGCCCCAGCATTTT

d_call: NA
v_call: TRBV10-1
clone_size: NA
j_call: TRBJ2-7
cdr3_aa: CASSEGGQSGQYF
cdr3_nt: TGCGCCAGCAGTGAGGGGGGACAAAGCGGGCAGTACTTC

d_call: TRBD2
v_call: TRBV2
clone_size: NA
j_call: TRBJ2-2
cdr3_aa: CASSFVRGAGELFF
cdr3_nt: TGTGCCAGCAGTTTCGTTCGGGGGGCCGGGGAGCTGTTTTTT